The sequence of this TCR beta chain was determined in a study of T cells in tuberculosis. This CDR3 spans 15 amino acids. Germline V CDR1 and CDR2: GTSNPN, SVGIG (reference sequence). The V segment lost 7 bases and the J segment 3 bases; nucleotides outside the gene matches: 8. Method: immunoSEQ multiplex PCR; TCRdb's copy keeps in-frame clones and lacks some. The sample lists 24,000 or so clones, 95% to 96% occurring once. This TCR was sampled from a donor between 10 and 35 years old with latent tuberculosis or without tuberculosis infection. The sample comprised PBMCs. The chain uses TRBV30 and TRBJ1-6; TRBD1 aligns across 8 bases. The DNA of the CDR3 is TGTGCCTCCCCGGGACAGGCGCTCTATAATTCACCCCTCCACTTT. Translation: CASPGQALYNSPLHF.